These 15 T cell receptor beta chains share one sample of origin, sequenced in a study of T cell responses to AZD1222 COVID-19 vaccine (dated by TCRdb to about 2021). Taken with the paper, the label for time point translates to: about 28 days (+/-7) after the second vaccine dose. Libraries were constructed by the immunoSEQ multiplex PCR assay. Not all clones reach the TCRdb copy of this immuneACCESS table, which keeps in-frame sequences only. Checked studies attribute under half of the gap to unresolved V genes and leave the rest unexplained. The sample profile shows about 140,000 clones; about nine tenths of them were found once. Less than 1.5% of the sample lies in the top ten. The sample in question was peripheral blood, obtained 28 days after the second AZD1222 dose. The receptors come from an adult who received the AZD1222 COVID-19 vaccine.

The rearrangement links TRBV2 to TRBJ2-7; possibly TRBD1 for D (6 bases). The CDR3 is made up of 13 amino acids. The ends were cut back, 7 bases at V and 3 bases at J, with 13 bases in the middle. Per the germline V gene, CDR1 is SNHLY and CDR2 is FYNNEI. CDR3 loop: CASTRDNNYEQYF. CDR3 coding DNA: TGTGCCAGCACTCGGGACAACAACTACGAGCAGTACTTC. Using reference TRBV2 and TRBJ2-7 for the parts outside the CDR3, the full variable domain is EPEVTQTPSHQVTQMGQEVILRCVPISNHLYFYWYRQILGQKVEFLVSFYNNEISEKSEIFDDQFSVERPDGSNFTLKIRSTKLEDSAMYFCASTRDNNYEQYFGPGTRLTVT.

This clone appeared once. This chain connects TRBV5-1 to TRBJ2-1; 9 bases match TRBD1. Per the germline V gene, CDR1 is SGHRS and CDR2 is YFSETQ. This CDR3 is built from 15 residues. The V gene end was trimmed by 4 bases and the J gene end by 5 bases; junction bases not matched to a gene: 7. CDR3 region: CASSQRDRANNEQFF. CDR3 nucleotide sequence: TGCGCCAGCAGCCAGCGGGACAGGGCCAACAATGAGCAGTTCTTC.

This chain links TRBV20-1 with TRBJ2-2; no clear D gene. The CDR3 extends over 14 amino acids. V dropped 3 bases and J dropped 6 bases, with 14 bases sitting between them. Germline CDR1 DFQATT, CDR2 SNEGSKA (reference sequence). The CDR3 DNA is TGCAGTGCTAGTTCGCTGCCGGCTGCCGGGGAGCTGTTTTTT. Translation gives CSASSLPAAGELFF.

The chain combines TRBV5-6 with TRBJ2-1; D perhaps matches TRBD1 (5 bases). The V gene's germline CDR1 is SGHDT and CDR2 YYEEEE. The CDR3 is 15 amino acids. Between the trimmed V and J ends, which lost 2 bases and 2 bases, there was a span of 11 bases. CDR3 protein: CASSFVGRAYNEQFF. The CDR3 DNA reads TGTGCCAGCAGCTTCGTTGGCAGGGCCTACAATGAGCAGTTCTTC.

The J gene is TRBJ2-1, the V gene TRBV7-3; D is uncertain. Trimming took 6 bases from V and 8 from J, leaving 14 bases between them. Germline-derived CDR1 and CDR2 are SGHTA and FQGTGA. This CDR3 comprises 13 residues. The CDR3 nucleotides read TGTGCCAGCAGTAGTAGTGGGATCGATGAGCAGTTCTTC. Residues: CASSSSGIDEQFF.

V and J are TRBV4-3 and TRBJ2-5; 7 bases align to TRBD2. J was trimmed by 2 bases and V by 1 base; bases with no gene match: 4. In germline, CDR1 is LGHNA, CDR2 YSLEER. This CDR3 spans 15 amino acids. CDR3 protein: CASSQGGGLQETQYF. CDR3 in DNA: TGCGCCAGCAGCCAAGGCGGGGGACTACAAGAGACCCAGTACTTC.

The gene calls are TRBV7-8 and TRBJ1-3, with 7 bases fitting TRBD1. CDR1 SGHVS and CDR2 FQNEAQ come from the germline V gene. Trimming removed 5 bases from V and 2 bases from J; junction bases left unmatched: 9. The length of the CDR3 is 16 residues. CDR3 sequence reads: CASSPLDRVTGNTIYF. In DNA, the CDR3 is TGTGCCAGCAGCCCCCTAGACAGGGTCACTGGAAACACCATATATTTT.

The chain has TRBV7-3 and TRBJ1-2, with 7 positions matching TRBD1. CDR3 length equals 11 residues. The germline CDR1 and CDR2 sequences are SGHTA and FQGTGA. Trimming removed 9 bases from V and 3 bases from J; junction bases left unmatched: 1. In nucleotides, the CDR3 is TGTGCCAGTGGACAGGACTATGGCTACACCTTC. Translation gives CASGQDYGYTF.

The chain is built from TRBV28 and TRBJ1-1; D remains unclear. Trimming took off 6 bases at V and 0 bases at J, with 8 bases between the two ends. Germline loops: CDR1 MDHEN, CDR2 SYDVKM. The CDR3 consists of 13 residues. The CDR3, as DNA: TGTGCCAGCAGGGGGATCATGAACACTGAAGCTTTCTTT. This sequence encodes CASRGIMNTEAFF.

Here the CDR3 DNA reads TGTGCCAGCAACACAGGGGGCGAACCCTACGAGCAGTACTTC. It codes for CASNTGGEPYEQYF. The chain recombines TRBV21-1 with TRBJ2-7; no check of the table's D call, TRBD1, against the DNA was made. TRBV21-1 is classified as a pseudogene. The CDR3 has 14 amino acids.

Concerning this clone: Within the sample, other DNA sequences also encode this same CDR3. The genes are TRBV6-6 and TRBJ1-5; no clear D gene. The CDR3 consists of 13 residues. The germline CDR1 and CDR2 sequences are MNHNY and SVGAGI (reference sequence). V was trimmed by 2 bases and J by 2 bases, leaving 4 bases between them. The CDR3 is CASSYPGNQPQHF. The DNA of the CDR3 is TGTGCCAGCAGTTACCCTGGCAATCAGCCCCAGCATTTT.

The CDR3, as DNA: TGTGCCAGCAGTGCGGACTATAGCAATCAGCCCCAGCATTTT. Its translation: CASSADYSNQPQHF. The V and J genes are TRBV2 and TRBJ1-5, with D uncertain. The V gene's germline CDR1 is SNHLY and CDR2 FYNNEI. The CDR3 loop spans 14 amino acids. The V end lost 4 bases, the J end lost 0 bases, and 7 bases lay between the germline ends. The full variable domain, its missing parts supplied by reference TRBV2 and TRBJ1-5, is EPEVTQTPSHQVTQMGQEVILRCVPISNHLYFYWYRQILGQKVEFLVSFYNNEISEKSEIFDDQFSVERPDGSNFTLKIRSTKLEDSAMYFCASSADYSNQPQHFGDGTRLSIL.

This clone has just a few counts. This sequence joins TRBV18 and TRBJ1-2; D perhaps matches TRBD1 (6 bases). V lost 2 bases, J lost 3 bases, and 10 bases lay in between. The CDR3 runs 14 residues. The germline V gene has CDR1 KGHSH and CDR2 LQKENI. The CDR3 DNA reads TGTGCCAGCTCACCATCGTGGACAGACTATGGCTACACCTTC. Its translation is CASSPSWTDYGYTF.

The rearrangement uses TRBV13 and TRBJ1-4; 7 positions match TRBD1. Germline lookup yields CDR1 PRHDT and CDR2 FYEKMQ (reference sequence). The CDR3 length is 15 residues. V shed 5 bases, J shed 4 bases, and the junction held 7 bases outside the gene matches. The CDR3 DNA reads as TGTGCCAGCAGCCTCCCGGGACAGCTTAATGAAAAACTGTTTTTT. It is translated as CASSLPGQLNEKLFF.

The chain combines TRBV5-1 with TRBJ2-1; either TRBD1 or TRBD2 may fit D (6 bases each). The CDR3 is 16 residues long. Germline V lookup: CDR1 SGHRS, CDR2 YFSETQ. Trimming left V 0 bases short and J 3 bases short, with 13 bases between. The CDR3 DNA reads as TGCGCCAGCAGCTTGGACTGGGGGGCGGTCTACAATGAGCAGTTCTTC. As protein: CASSLDWGAVYNEQFF.